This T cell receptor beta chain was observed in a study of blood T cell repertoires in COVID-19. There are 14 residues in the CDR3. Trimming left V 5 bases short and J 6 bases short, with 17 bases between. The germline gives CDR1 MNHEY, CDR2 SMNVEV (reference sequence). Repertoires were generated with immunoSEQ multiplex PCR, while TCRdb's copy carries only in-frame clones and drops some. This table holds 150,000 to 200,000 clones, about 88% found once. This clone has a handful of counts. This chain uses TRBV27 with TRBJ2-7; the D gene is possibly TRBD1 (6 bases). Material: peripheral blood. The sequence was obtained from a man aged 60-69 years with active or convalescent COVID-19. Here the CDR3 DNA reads TGTGCCAGCAGTGCCTATCAACAGGGTACCGAGCAGTACTTC. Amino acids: CASSAYQQGTEQYF.